The source of this TCR beta chain is a study of beta chain features in type 1 diabetes. The study, taken as a whole, reports: A moderate, significant TCRB CDR3 shortening appeared in type 1 diabetes across four CD4+ subsets.

The whole isolated RNA underwent reverse transcription, so sequencing captured expressed TCRB transcripts. Only in-frame clones appear in the TCRdb table, and some are missing; sequencing was by immunoSEQ multiplex PCR. The table has 550,000 to 850,000 clones, around 15% seen once. A remark on this clone: Antigen: not known.

Deletions cut 1 base from V and 1 base from J, with 8 bases between. The CDR3 length is 14 residues. The germline V gene has CDR1 SGHRS and CDR2 YFSETQ. The sequenced material came from naive CD4+ T cells from blood. This sequence originates from a man aged 18 to 30 with type 1 diabetes. This sequence joins TRBV5-1 and TRBJ2-5, with D perhaps TRBD1 or TRBD2 (5 bases each). CDR3 bases: TGCGCCAGCAGCTTGACGGGGCCCCAAGAGACCCAGTACTTC. The encoded protein is CASSLTGPQETQYF.